This T cell receptor beta chain derives from a study of cytomegalovirus exposure and HLA in healthy donors. Vbeta (60) and Jbeta (13) primers were used in the PCR. Data came from immunoSEQ multiplex PCR; TCRdb stores just in-frame clones and leaves some out. The sample holds about 140,000 clones, about 80% seen once. The sequence was collected from a young man in good health and CMV-seropositive. The specimen sequenced was PBMCs.

The CDR3 region is CASSLKELAGLDTQYF. The CDR3 region has the DNA TGTGCCAGCAGCTTGAAGGAACTAGCGGGGTTAGATACGCAGTATTTT. The chain has TRBV5-4 and TRBJ2-3, with 10 bases lining up with TRBD2. Trimming removed 1 base from V and 5 bases from J; junction bases left unmatched: 7. This CDR3 spans 16 amino acids. Germline-derived CDR1 and CDR2 are SGHNT and YYREEE (reference sequence). Full variable domain (missing parts from reference TRBV5-4 and TRBJ2-3): ETGVTQSPTHLIKTRGQQVTLRCSSQSGHNTVSWYQQALGQGPQFIFQYYREEENGRGNFPPRFSGLQFPNYSSELNVNALELDDSALYLCASSLKELAGLDTQYFGPGTRLTVL.